This note documents a single TCR beta chain sequence. The antigen is undetermined. This sample is part of a study of shared clonotypes between healthy human individuals. Study-level findings and limits: Larger estimated richness was generally seen in naive subsets than in memory subsets. Sharing across four donors was highest in naive CD4 (approximately 5%) and lowest in memory CD8 (roughly 0.4%).

Clones were sequenced by immunoSEQ multiplex PCR, and TCRdb holds only the in-frame ones, with some missing. There are about 1.5 million clones in the sample; 98% occur only once, and less than 0.55% lies in the top ten. The germline V gene encodes CDR1 MDHEN and CDR2 SYDVKM. V lost 4 bases and J 0 bases, leaving 12 bases between the germline ends. The CDR3 runs 15 residues. The material sequenced was naive CD4+ T cells sorted from blood. Specified subset: CD45RA+ positively selected. This chain connects TRBV28 to TRBJ1-2, with D perhaps TRBD1 (5 bases). The TCR was taken from a man aged 30 to 45 in good health. The CDR3 reads CASSYAGRANYGYTF. The CDR3 nucleotides are TGTGCCAGCAGTTATGCAGGGAGGGCTAACTATGGCTACACCTTC.